This TCR beta chain was captured in a study of breast tumors, draining lymph nodes, adjacent tissues. Breast cancer patients provided tissue from their axillary draining lymph nodes. Regarding the study as a whole: The lymph node origin of tumor T cells was framed as consistent with a hypothesis, not demonstrated.

This clonotype was picked up many times. Its specificity is unknown. Looked up from germline, CDR1 is SGHVS and CDR2 is FNYEAQ. With V trimmed by 4 bases and J by 6 bases, 6 bases remained unmatched. The CDR3 extends over 15 amino acids. TCRdb called the multiplex PCR reads again in MiXCR, with one record for every CDR3 protein. Of approximately 140,000 distinct CDR3 sequences listed, approximately 32% were seen once; the top ten hold roughly 2.3%. The sample comprised axillary lymph node tissue. The receptor was isolated from a female donor with breast cancer. Some clones in this sample may be carry-over from other donors' samples. The chain links TRBV7-6 to TRBJ2-7; 13 nucleotides agree with TRBD2. CDR3 DNA sequence: TGTGCCAGCAGCTCGGGGACTAGCGGGGACAGCGAGCAGTACTTC. It encodes CASSSGTSGDSEQYF.